This TCR beta chain was profiled in a study of radiation and T cells in renal cell carcinoma. The ends were cut back, 3 bases at V and 0 bases at J, with 9 bases in the middle. The CDR3 runs to 14 residues. CDR1 is MNHNS and CDR2 is SASEGT in the germline V gene. Clones were sequenced by immunoSEQ multiplex PCR, and TCRdb holds only the in-frame ones, with some missing. This table holds 140,000 or so clones, 70% to 90% found once. Time point defined: baseline pretreatment blood. Treatment indicated: 15 Gy SBRT to primary tumor, nephrectomy 4 weeks later. The sample here was blood, taken from a patient whose treatment included radiotherapy and nephrectomy. The gene calls are TRBV6-1 and TRBJ2-7, with D hard to call. The sequence was collected from a woman in her 50s with renal cell carcinoma. CDR3 sequence: CASSDLVGSYEQYF. The CDR3 nucleotides read TGTGCCAGCAGTGACCTGGTCGGCTCCTACGAGCAGTACTTC.